This TCR beta chain stems from a study of T-cell reconstitution after alpha-beta-depleted transplantation in children. This clonotype was observed many times. Its cognate antigen is unknown. Study results and limitations: T-cell counts and diversity at one year following transplant were attributed mainly to newly produced T cells. Surviving thymic progenitors and recipient T cells were the source of high TCRbeta diversity at day 60 in some patients. Alpha-beta T cells present about two months after transplant were reported to originate from several hundred expanded graft clones.

TCRbeta library preparation incorporated unique molecular identifiers. Each CDR3 protein is one row after TCRdb ran MiXCR on the PCR reads. The sample contains some 190,000 distinct CDR3 sequences, around 10% of which appear only once. Germline V lookup: CDR1 SQVTM, CDR2 ANQGSEA. V was clipped by 4 bases and J by 2 bases, with 12 bases between them. The CDR3 loop spans 14 amino acids. This TCR was recovered from a boy between 2 and 10 years old with acute myeloid leukemia, due to receive a stem cell transplant. The chain is built from TRBV29-1 and TRBJ1-5; TRBD1 is a possible D gene (5 bases). The sequencing here drew on PBMCs, taken before TCRalphabeta/CD19-depleted stem cell transplant. The CDR3 region has the DNA TGCAGCGTTGCCGGGGGAGACGGCAATCAGCCCCAGCATTTT. Its protein product is CSVAGGDGNQPQHF.